Following are 26 T cell receptor beta chains from one sample sequenced in a study of vaccination and CD4 T cells after COVID-19. No antigens are known for them. Sequencing of the DNA from cultured CD4+ T cells was carried out with the Oncomine TCR Beta short-read assay. Genomic DNA was isolated from cultured CD4+ T cells. Each CDR3 protein is one row after TCRdb ran MiXCR on the PCR reads. Here the sample spans 11,000 or so distinct CDR3 sequences, approximately 37% being singletons. The treatment denotes: roughly ten-day PBMC culture with coronavirus spike peptide pools or control peptides (ViraFEST assay). The unexposed donor gave CD4+ T cells before the COVID-19 pandemic (2011-2018). Sequencing was carried out using CD4+ T cells from blood, cultured in vitro. The receptors come from a human donor in good health.

The chain links TRBV7-2 to TRBJ2-5; D is unresolved. The V end lost 6 bases, the J end lost 2 bases, and 16 bases lay between the germline ends. The CDR3 length is 15 residues. Germline V gene sequence: CDR1 SGHTA, CDR2 FQGNSA. The CDR3, as DNA: TGTGCCAGCAGTCCAGCCGCCGGGCCACAAGAGACCCAGTACTTC. Residues: CASSPAAGPQETQYF.

This clonotype was observed a few times. The V and J genes are TRBV7-3 and TRBJ2-1; D might be TRBD1 (6 bases). The germline gives CDR1 SGHTA, CDR2 FQGTGA. V lost 1 base and J 7 bases, leaving 11 bases between the germline ends. The length of the CDR3 is 14 residues. This CDR3 is CASSLNLQGNEQFF. DNA of the CDR3: TGTGCCAGCAGCTTAAACCTCCAGGGGAATGAGCAGTTCTTC. Looking up the rest from reference TRBV7-3 and TRBJ2-1 gives the full variable domain: GAGVSQTPSNKVTEKGKYVELRCDPISGHTALYWYRQSLGQGPEFLIYFQGTGAADDSGLPNDRFFAVRPEGSVSTLKIQRTERGDSAVYLCASSLNLQGNEQFFGPGTRLTVL.

CDR3 bases: TGTGCCAGCTCACCTCCGGCAGGGCCCTACGAGCAGTACTTC. Its translation is CASSPPAGPYEQYF. The chain has TRBV18 and TRBJ2-7, with D maybe TRBD1 (5 bases). Germline V gene data show CDR1 as KGHSH and CDR2 as LQKENI. This CDR3 is 14 amino acids long. The V gene lost 3 bases and the J gene lost 2 bases, with 11 bases spanning the gap.

This clonotype was seen a handful of times. The chain employs TRBV20-1 and TRBJ2-4; D remains ambiguous. The CDR3 covers 14 residues. Trimming shortened V by 0 bases and J by 5 bases, and 11 bases separated the two germline ends. Germline values: CDR1 DFQATT, CDR2 SNEGSKA (reference sequence). The CDR3 DNA reads as TGCAGTGCTAGAGATCCATACAGTGAAAACATTCAGTACTTC. Protein: CSARDPYSENIQYF.

In its sample, this clonotype was seen a few times. The rearrangement links TRBV20-1 to TRBJ1-6; no definite D call. The CDR3 extends over 17 amino acids. CDR1 and CDR2 (germline): DFQATT, SNEGSKA (reference sequence). V lost 0 bases, J lost 4 bases, and 16 bases lay in between. CDR3 protein: CSARDRGRESYNSPLHF. The DNA of the CDR3 is TGCAGTGCTAGAGATCGTGGGAGGGAAAGTTATAATTCACCCCTCCACTTT.

V gene TRBV20-1 combines with J gene TRBJ2-2, with 7 bases aligning to TRBD2. CDR3 length: 15 residues. The V and J ends lost 4 bases and 3 bases, in that order; junction bases with no gene match: 8. Germline CDR1 reads DFQATT; CDR2 reads SNEGSKA (reference sequence). Here the CDR3 reads CSANGGRADTGELFF. The CDR3 DNA reads as TGCAGTGCTAATGGGGGGAGGGCCGACACCGGGGAGCTGTTTTTT.

This clonotype was found a few times. V and J are TRBV11-1 and TRBJ2-5, with 8 bases matching TRBD1. J was trimmed by 5 bases and V by 5 bases; bases with no gene match: 10. Per the germline V gene, CDR1 is SGHAT and CDR2 is FQDESV (reference sequence). The CDR3 consists of 15 residues. DNA of the CDR3: TGTGCCAGCAGCCCTTCGAGGACAGGGTCGGAGACCCAGTACTTC. Translated, it gives CASSPSRTGSETQYF.

This clonotype appeared a few times. The rearrangement uses TRBV20-1 and TRBJ2-2, with 7 bases aligning to TRBD2. Trimming cost V 1 base and J 4 bases; bases outside gene matches: 9. Germline V lookup: CDR1 DFQATT, CDR2 SNEGSKA (reference sequence). The CDR3 totals 16 residues. The CDR3 protein is CSARGQASGFTGELFF. CDR3 DNA: TGCAGTGCTAGAGGCCAGGCTAGCGGATTCACCGGGGAGCTGTTTTTT.

The chain couples TRBV7-2 to TRBJ2-1; 7 bases match TRBD2. The ends lost 3 bases at V and 6 bases at J; junction bases unmatched: 5. This CDR3 is built from 14 residues. Germline V gene data show CDR1 as SGHTA and CDR2 as FQGNSA. CDR3 sequence (DNA): TGTGCCAGCAGCTTTAGGCGGGAGTCCAATGAGCAGTTCTTC. Its translation: CASSFRRESNEQFF.

This chain links TRBV20-1 with TRBJ2-1, with 9 bases lining up with TRBD2. Germline loops: CDR1 DFQATT, CDR2 SNEGSKA (reference sequence). This CDR3 comprises 18 residues. Germline trimming cut 0 bases from V and 5 bases from J; bases unmatched to any gene: 14. CDR3 in DNA: TGCAGTGCTAGAGAGGGGGGAACCGGGACTAGCAGAAACAATGAGCAGTTCTTC. Translation: CSAREGGTGTSRNNEQFF.

This sequence joins TRBV28 and TRBJ1-1, with no clear D. The V gene lost 6 bases and the J gene lost 3 bases, with 14 bases spanning the gap. Germline V gene lookup returns CDR1 MDHEN and CDR2 SYDVKM. The CDR3 is 14 amino acids. The CDR3 loop is CASSSPGGDTEAFF. CDR3 sequence (DNA): TGTGCCAGCAGCTCCCCCGGCGGGGACACTGAAGCTTTCTTT.

The chain uses TRBV5-4 and TRBJ2-1; either TRBD1 or TRBD2 may supply D (7 bases each). TRBJ2-7 matches the DNA end more closely, so the J call is doubtful. Germline V lookup: CDR1 SGHNT, CDR2 YYREEE (reference sequence). The CDR3 is 13 amino acids. The CDR3 region has the DNA TGTGCCAGCAGCACCGACAGGGAGGGCGAGCAGTACTTC. Its protein product is CASSTDREGEQYF.

V usage is TRBV6-2 or TRBV6-3 and J usage is TRBJ2-5; D might be TRBD1 (7 bases). Trimming shortened V by 6 bases and J by 3 bases, and 17 bases separated the two germline ends. Germline V gives CDR1 MNHEY, CDR2 SVGEGT. The CDR3 has 15 amino acids. CDR3 region: CASSTAQGGKETQYF. CDR3 DNA sequence: TGTGCCAGCAGCACCGCTCAGGGGGGTAAAGAGACCCAGTACTTC.

The chain is built from TRBV11-3 and TRBJ2-7; 8 bases agree with TRBD2. Germline V gene data show CDR1 as SGHNT and CDR2 as YENEEA. The junction had 7 bases not matched to a gene; V was cut back by 2 bases and J by 1 base. This CDR3 contains 16 residues. The CDR3 coding sequence is TGTGCCAGCAGCTTAACCGTTACGGGAGGGTCCTACGAGCAGTACTTC. Protein product: CASSLTVTGGSYEQYF. The full variable domain, with the rest looked up from reference TRBV11-3 and TRBJ2-7, is EAGVVQSPRYKIIEKKQPVAFWCNPISGHNTLYWYLQNLGQGPELLIRYENEEAVDDSQLPKDRFSAERLKGVDSTLKIQPAELGDSAVYLCASSLTVTGGSYEQYFGPGTRLTVT.

This chain links TRBV9 with TRBJ2-3, with D unclear. Germline-derived CDR1 and CDR2 are SGDLS and YYNGEE. The CDR3 is 14 amino acids. V was shortened by 4 bases and J by 0 bases, with 9 bases between the two germline ends. As DNA, the CDR3 is TGTGCCAGCAGCTACCGTGGGAGCACAGATACGCAGTATTTT. Residues: CASSYRGSTDTQYF. The whole variable domain, filled in from reference TRBV9 and TRBJ2-3, reads DSGVTQTPKHLITATGQRVTLRCSPRSGDLSVYWYQQSLDQGLQFLIQYYNGEERAKGNILERFSAQQFPDLHSELNLSSLELGDSALYFCASSYRGSTDTQYFGPGTRLTVL.

This clonotype was recorded a few times. The chain couples TRBV6-1 to TRBJ1-2; 7 positions agree with TRBD1. This CDR3 region has 14 residues. Germline V gene lookup returns CDR1 MNHNS and CDR2 SASEGT. The ends lost 7 bases at V and 4 bases at J; junction bases unmatched: 9. For the CDR3, the DNA is TGTGCCAGCAACCCGGACAGGACCGCCTATGGCTACACCTTC. Encoded protein: CASNPDRTAYGYTF.

In this sample, this clonotype turned up a few times. The J gene is TRBJ2-5, the V gene TRBV28; TRBD2 aligns across 16 bases. Germline lookup yields CDR1 MDHEN and CDR2 SYDVKM. Trimming removed 5 bases from V and 2 bases from J; junction bases left unmatched: 8. This CDR3 has 18 residues. The CDR3 is CASSTGMGLAGGQETQYF. The CDR3 region has the DNA TGTGCCAGCAGTACTGGAATGGGACTAGCGGGAGGGCAAGAGACCCAGTACTTC.

The chain is built from TRBV20-1 and TRBJ2-7, with D uncertain. The V gene's germline CDR1 is DFQATT and CDR2 SNEGSKA (reference sequence). This CDR3 comprises 15 residues. With 3 bases removed from V and 2 bases from J, the gap between germline ends came to 17 bases. The CDR3, as DNA: TGCAGTGCTAGCCCAACTATATTGAGGACCTACGAGCAGTACTTC. This encodes CSASPTILRTYEQYF.

This chain connects TRBV7-9 to TRBJ1-2; D remains unclear. The V and J ends lost 5 bases and 4 bases respectively, with 11 bases between them. Germline values: CDR1 SEHNR, CDR2 FQNEAQ (reference sequence). The CDR3 has 13 residues. CDR3 residues: CASSRGGFYGYTF. The DNA for the CDR3 is TGTGCCAGCAGCCGAGGCGGGTTCTATGGCTACACCTTC. Drawing the rest from reference TRBV7-9 and TRBJ1-2, the complete variable domain is DTGVSQNPRHKITKRGQNVTFRCDPISEHNRLYWYRQTLGQGPEFLTYFQNEAQLEKSRLLSDRFSAERPKGSFSTLEIQRTEQGDSAMYLCASSRGGFYGYTFGSGTRLTVV.

CDR3 bases: TGTGCCAGCAGCTTAACAGGGGGTGAGGACATTCAGTACTTC. This encodes CASSLTGGEDIQYF. The gene calls are TRBV7-3 and TRBJ2-4, with a weak D call TRBD1 (6 bases). The germline V gene encodes CDR1 SGHTA and CDR2 FQGTGA. The CDR3 is 14 amino acids. V was shortened by 0 bases and J by 8 bases, with 11 bases between the two germline ends.

The sample holds a few counts of this clonotype. The rearrangement joins TRBV19 to TRBJ1-1, with 12 bases that match TRBD1. Per germline, CDR1 LNHDA and CDR2 SQIVND (reference sequence). The CDR3 runs to 15 residues. V shed 7 bases and J 4 bases; nucleotides not matched to a gene: 7. The CDR3 is CASKLGTGGRTEAFF. As DNA, the CDR3 is TGTGCCAGTAAATTAGGGACAGGGGGCCGCACTGAAGCTTTCTTT.

This rearrangement joins TRBV27 to TRBJ1-1; weak D call: TRBD1 (6 bases). V was clipped by 5 bases and J by 1 base, with 14 bases between them. Germline V lookup: CDR1 MNHEY, CDR2 SMNVEV (reference sequence). This CDR3 is 15 amino acids long. This CDR3 is CASSIDLTGNTEAFF. Written as DNA, the CDR3 is TGTGCCAGCAGTATAGACCTGACAGGGAACACTGAAGCTTTCTTT.

This chain uses TRBV20-1 with TRBJ2-1, with TRBD1 identical over 9 bases. V lost 0 bases, J lost 5 bases, and 8 bases stayed unmatched. CDR1 and CDR2 (germline): DFQATT, SNEGSKA (reference sequence). The CDR3 loop spans 16 amino acids. The CDR3 sequence is CSARDGGRQGDNEQFF. DNA of the CDR3: TGCAGTGCTAGAGATGGTGGGAGACAGGGGGACAATGAGCAGTTCTTC.

This clonotype came up a few times. This rearrangement joins TRBV11-1 to TRBJ1-2; D is perhaps TRBD1 (6 bases). V was shortened by 2 bases and J by 7 bases, with 8 bases between the two germline ends. Per germline, CDR1 SGHAT and CDR2 FQDESV (reference sequence). This CDR3 comprises 12 residues. The CDR3, as DNA: TGTGCCAGCAGCTTACAGGGGACTGGCTACACCTTC. The encoded protein is CASSLQGTGYTF.

This chain links TRBV6-1 with TRBJ2-5; D may match TRBD1 or TRBD2 (5 bases each). CDR3 length: 14 residues. Trimming took 6 bases from V and 1 from J, leaving 12 bases between them. Germline CDR1 is MNHNS and CDR2 is SASEGT. The CDR3 is CASSWGPTQETQYF. In DNA, the CDR3 is TGTGCCAGCAGCTGGGGACCAACCCAAGAGACCCAGTACTTC.

The rearrangement uses TRBV24-1 and TRBJ2-5; tentative D call: TRBD1 (6 bases). Looked up from germline, CDR1 is KGHDR and CDR2 is SFDVKD. Trimming removed 3 bases from V and 4 bases from J, with 17 bases in between. The CDR3 runs 16 residues. The CDR3 spells CATSDTTGSFAETQYF. The CDR3 nucleotides read TGTGCCACCAGTGATACAACAGGGAGCTTTGCAGAGACCCAGTACTTC.